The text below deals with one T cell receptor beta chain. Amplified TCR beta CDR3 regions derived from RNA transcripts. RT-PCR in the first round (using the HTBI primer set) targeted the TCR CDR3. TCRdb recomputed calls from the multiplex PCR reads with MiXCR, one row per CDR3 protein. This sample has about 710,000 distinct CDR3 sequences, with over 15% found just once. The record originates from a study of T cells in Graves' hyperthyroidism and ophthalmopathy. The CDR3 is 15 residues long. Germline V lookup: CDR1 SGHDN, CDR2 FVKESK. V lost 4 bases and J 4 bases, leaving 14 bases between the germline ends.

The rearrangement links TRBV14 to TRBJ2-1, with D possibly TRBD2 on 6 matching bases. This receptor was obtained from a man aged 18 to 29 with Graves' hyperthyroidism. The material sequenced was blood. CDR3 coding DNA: TGTGCCAGCAGCCCGGTCGGGGGAGGTTACAATGAGCAGTTCTTC. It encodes CASSPVGGGYNEQFF.